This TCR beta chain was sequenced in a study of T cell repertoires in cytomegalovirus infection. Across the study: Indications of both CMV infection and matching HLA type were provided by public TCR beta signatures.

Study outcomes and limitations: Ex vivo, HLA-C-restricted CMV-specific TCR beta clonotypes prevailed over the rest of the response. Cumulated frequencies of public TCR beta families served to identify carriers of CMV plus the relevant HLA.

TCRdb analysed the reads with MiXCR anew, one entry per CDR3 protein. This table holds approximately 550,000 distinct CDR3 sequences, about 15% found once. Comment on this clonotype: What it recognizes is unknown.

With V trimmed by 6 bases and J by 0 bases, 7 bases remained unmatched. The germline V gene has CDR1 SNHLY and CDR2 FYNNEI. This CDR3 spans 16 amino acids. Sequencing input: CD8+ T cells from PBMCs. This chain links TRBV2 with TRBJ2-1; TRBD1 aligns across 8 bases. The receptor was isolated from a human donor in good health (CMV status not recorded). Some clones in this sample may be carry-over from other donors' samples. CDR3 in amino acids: CASRARGTGSYNEQFF. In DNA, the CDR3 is TGTGCCAGCAGAGCCAGAGGGACAGGCTCCTACAATGAGCAGTTCTTC.